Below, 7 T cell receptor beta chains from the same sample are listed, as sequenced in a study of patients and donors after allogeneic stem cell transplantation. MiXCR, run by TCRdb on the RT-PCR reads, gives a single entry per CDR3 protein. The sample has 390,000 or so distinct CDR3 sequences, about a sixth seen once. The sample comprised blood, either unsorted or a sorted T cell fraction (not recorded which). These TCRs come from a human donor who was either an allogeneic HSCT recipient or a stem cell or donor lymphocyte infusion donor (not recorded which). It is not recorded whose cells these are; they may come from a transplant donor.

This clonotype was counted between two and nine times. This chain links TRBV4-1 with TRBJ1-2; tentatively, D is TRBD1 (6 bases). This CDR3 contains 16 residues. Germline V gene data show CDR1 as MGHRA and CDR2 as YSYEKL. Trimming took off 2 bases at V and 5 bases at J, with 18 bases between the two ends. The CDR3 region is CASSQPVQGRGYGYTF. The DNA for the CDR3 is TGCGCCAGCAGCCAACCAGTACAGGGAAGGGGATATGGCTACACCTTC.

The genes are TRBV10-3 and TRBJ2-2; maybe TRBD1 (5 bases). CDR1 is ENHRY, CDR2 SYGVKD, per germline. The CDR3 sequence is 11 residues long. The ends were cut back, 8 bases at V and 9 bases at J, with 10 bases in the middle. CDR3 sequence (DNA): TGTGCCATCCGACAGACCCGGGAGCTGTTTTTT. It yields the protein CAIRQTRELFF.

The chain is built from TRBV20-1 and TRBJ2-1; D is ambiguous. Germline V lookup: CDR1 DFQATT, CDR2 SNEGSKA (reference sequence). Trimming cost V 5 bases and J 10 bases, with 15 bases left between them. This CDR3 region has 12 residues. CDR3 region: CSAQRLGWEQFF. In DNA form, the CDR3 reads TGCAGTGCTCAGCGACTGGGATGGGAGCAGTTCTTC.

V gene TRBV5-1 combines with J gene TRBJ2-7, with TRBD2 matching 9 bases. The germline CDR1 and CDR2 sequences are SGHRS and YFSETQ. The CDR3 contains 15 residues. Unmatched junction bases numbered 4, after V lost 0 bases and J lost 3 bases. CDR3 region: CASSLATSGGYEQYF. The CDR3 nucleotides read TGCGCCAGCAGCTTGGCGACTAGCGGAGGCTACGAGCAGTACTTC.

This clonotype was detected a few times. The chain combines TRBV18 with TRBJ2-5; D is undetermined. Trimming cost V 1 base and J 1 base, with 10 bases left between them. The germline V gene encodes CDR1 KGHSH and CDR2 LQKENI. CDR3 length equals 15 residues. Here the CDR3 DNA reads TGTGCCAGCTCACCACAGCCGAGGACCCAAGAGACCCAGTACTTC. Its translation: CASSPQPRTQETQYF.

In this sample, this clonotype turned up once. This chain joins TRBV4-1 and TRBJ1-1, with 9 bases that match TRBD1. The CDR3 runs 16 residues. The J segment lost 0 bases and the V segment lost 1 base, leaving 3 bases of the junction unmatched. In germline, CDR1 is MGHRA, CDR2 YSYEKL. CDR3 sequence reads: CASSQVGTGLNTEAFF. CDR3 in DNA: TGCGCCAGCAGCCAAGTCGGGACAGGGCTGAACACTGAAGCTTTCTTT.

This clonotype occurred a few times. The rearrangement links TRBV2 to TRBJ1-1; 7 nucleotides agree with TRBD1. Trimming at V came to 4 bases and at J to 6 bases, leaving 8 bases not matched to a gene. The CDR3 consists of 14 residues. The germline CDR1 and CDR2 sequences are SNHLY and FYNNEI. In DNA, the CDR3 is TGTGCCAGCAGTGTTAAGACAGGGATCCCTGAAGCTTTCTTT. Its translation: CASSVKTGIPEAFF.